The clone carrying this T cell receptor (beta chain) was counted only a few times. These data originate in a study of T cells after yellow fever vaccination. Germline V lookup: CDR1 MNHEY, CDR2 SVGAGI. The V end lost 6 bases, the J end lost 9 bases, and 21 bases lay between the germline ends. The length of the CDR3 is 14 residues. In TCRdb, the 5' RACE reads were re-called with MiXCR into one record per CDR3 protein. The sample holds a few hundred thousand distinct CDR3 sequences, around 7% seen once. The chain combines TRBV6-5 with TRBJ2-7; weak D call: TRBD1 (5 bases). The input for sequencing was PBMCs, taken more than 35 days after the first yellow fever vaccination. The clonotype was recovered from a man younger than 35 who received the YFV17D yellow fever vaccine. CDR3 nucleotide sequence: TGTGCCAGCAGCTACGACCGACAGAGGCTTGGGCAGTACTTC. Protein: CASSYDRQRLGQYF.